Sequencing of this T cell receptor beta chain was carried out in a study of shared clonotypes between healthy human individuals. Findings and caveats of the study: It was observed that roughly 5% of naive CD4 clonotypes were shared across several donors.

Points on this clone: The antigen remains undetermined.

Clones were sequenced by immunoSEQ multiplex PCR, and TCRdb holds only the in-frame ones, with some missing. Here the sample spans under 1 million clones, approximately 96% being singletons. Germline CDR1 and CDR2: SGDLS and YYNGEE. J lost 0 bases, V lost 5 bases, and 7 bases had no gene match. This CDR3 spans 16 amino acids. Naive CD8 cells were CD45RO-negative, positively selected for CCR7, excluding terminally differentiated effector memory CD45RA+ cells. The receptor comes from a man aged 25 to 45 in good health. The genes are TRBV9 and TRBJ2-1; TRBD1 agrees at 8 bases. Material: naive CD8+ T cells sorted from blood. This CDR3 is CASSVTGVTSYNEQFF. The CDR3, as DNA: TGTGCCAGCAGTGTGACAGGGGTGACCTCCTACAATGAGCAGTTCTTC.